The rows below give T cell receptor beta chains drawn from one sample of a study of blood T cell repertoires in COVID-19. Sequencing used immunoSEQ multiplex PCR; TCRdb keeps in-frame clones, though not all of them. This table has nearly 65,000 clones, roughly four fifths appearing once. The sample was peripheral blood. These receptors all stem from a human donor in a cohort sampled during active COVID-19. Both conserved end residues are part of each CDR3. D genes are given only for firm matches. Size values are once, few and many counts, or a class for expanded clones, and some rows have none.

D gene | J gene | V gene | clone size | CDR3 protein | CDR3 DNA
- | TRBJ2-7 | TRBV6-1 | few | CASSESADRPSYEQYF | TGTGCCAGCAGTGAGTCAGCGGACCGACCCTCCTACGAGCAGTACTTC
TRBD2 | TRBJ2-1 | TRBV27 | - | CASSPGLAYNEQFF | TGTGCCAGCAGTCCGGGACTAGCCTACAATGAGCAGTTCTTC
- | TRBJ2-7 | TRBV5-1 | - | CASSFRRGGLDEQYF | TGCGCCAGCAGCTTTAGACGCGGGGGCCTCGACGAGCAGTACTTC
- | TRBJ1-2 | TRBV5-5 | once | CASSFHPTDSNYGYTF | TGTGCCAGCAGCTTTCACCCGACGGACAGTAACTATGGCTACACCTTC
- | TRBJ2-6 | TRBV5-4 | - | CASSLGRGSSGANVLTF | TGTGCCAGCAGCTTGGGCAGGGGTAGCTCTGGGGCCAACGTCCTGACTTTC
TRBD2 | TRBJ2-1 | TRBV6-1 | - | CASSETTGTSGARRYNEQFF | TGTGCCAGCAGTGAGACAACCGGGACTAGCGGGGCGCGGCGTTACAATGAGCAGTTCTTC
- | TRBJ1-2 | TRBV4-3 | once | CASSQDPVGPRDYGYTF | TGCGCCAGCAGCCAAGACCCGGTGGGGCCCCGCGACTATGGCTACACCTTC
TRBD2 | TRBJ2-7 | TRBV5-1 | - | CASSAVAGVRYEQYF | TGCGCCAGCAGTGCAGTAGCGGGAGTAAGGTACGAGCAGTACTTC
TRBD1 | TRBJ1-2 | TRBV3-1/TRBV3-2 | - | CASSPTGMDYGYTF | TGTGCCAGCAGCCCGACAGGGATGGACTATGGCTACACCTTC
TRBD1 | TRBJ2-7 | TRBV11-2 | - | CASSLGGTGTFGQYF | TGTGCCAGCAGCTTAGGAGGGACAGGGACCTTCGGGCAGTACTTC
TRBD1 | TRBJ2-7 | TRBV27 | once | CASSLSGTGGYEQYF | TGTGCCAGCAGTTTGTCCGGGACAGGGGGCTACGAGCAGTACTTC
TRBD1 | TRBJ2-7 | TRBV19 | - | CATSQGADEQYF | TGTGCCACTTCACAGGGGGCGGACGAGCAGTACTTC
- | TRBJ1-1 | TRBV4-2 | - | CASSQPRGGAEAFF | TGTGCCAGCAGCCAACCCCGAGGGGGGGCTGAAGCTTTCTTT
- | TRBJ2-7 | TRBV28 | few | CASSLWGREQYF | TGTGCCAGCAGTTTATGGGGGCGCGAGCAGTACTTC
- | TRBJ1-2 | TRBV5-4 | - | CASSLGQIYGYTF | TGTGCCAGCAGCTTGGGACAGATCTATGGCTACACCTTC
- | TRBJ1-3 | TRBV19 | few | CASSTGTNSGNTIYF | TGTGCCAGTAGTACCGGGACAAACTCTGGAAACACCATATATTTT
- | TRBJ2-1 | TRBV27 | - | CASSAPGSAKNEQFF | TGTGCCAGCAGCGCCCCCGGGTCAGCTAAAAATGAGCAGTTCTTC
TRBD1 | TRBJ2-7 | TRBV2 | - | CASSGTAREQYF | TGTGCCAGCAGCGGGACAGCTCGCGAGCAGTACTTC
- | TRBJ2-6 | TRBV7-2 | - | CASSLWVSAPGANVLTF | TGTGCCAGCAGCTTATGGGTTAGCGCACCTGGGGCCAACGTCCTGACTTTC
TRBD2 | TRBJ2-7 | TRBV3-1/TRBV3-2 | once | CASSQGTSGSYEQYF | TGTGCCAGCAGCCAAGGGACTAGCGGGAGTTACGAGCAGTACTTC
- | TRBJ2-1 | TRBV19 | - | CASSIIPSPLNEQFF | TGTGCCAGTAGTATAATCCCTTCTCCTCTCAATGAGCAGTTCTTC
- | TRBJ1-6 | TRBV6-5 | - | CASRPWQGKSPLHF | TGTGCCAGCAGACCCTGGCAGGGTAAGTCACCCCTCCACTTT
- | TRBJ1-5 | TRBV2 | - | CASSDGENQPQHF | TGTGCCAGCAGTGATGGAGAGAATCAGCCCCAGCATTTT
- | TRBJ1-1 | TRBV4-2 | - | CASSQGMAMNTEAFF | TGTGCCAGCAGCCAAGGTATGGCAATGAACACTGAAGCTTTCTTT
- | TRBJ1-1 | TRBV7-9 | - | CASSLQGSYTEAFF | TGTGCCAGCAGCTTACAGGGCTCCTACACTGAAGCTTTCTTT
- | TRBJ2-5 | TRBV20-1 | - | CSASLALASSRETQYF | TGCAGTGCTAGTCTGGCGCTAGCGAGTTCCCGGGAGACCCAGTACTTC
- | TRBJ1-1 | TRBV5-6 | - | CASSFQNTEAFF | TGTGCCAGCAGCTTCCAGAACACTGAAGCTTTCTTT
- | TRBJ1-2 | TRBV7-6 | - | CASSLQGPYGYTF | TGTGCCAGCAGCCTACAGGGACCCTATGGCTACACCTTC
TRBD1 | TRBJ2-1 | TRBV12-3/TRBV12-4 | - | CASSRGQQYEQFF | TGTGCCAGCAGTCGGGGACAGCAATATGAGCAGTTCTTC
- | TRBJ2-1 | TRBV27 | - | CASSLDRSPYNEQFF | TGTGCCAGCAGTTTAGACAGGTCCCCCTACAATGAGCAGTTCTTC
- | TRBJ1-2 | TRBV7-2 | - | CASSSPRSYGYTF | TGTGCCAGCAGCTCTCCACGGTCCTATGGCTACACCTTC
TRBD2 | TRBJ2-1 | TRBV2 | - | CASSDLGLAGGSYNEQFF | TGTGCCAGCAGTGATCTAGGACTAGCGGGGGGCTCCTACAATGAGCAGTTCTTC
TRBD2 | TRBJ2-5 | TRBV13 | - | CASSRGLRETQYF | TGTGCCAGCAGCCGGGGACTAAGGGAGACCCAGTACTTC
TRBD1 | TRBJ1-5 | TRBV6-6 | - | CASIPTGKNQPQHF | TGTGCCAGCATCCCGACAGGGAAAAATCAGCCCCAGCATTTT
TRBD2 | TRBJ2-7 | TRBV7-9 | - | CASSSVSGRADEQYF | TGTGCCAGCAGCTCAGTTAGCGGGAGGGCCGACGAGCAGTACTTC
TRBD1 | TRBJ1-5 | TRBV3-1/TRBV3-2 | few | CASSPQTGGQPQHF | TGTGCCAGCAGCCCTCAGACAGGGGGTCAGCCCCAGCATTTT
- | TRBJ1-1 | TRBV7-8 | - | CASSLGLGLMNTEAFF | TGTGCCAGCAGCTTAGGTCTGGGACTAATGAACACTGAAGCTTTCTTT
- | TRBJ1-1 | TRBV5-5 | - | CASSLAPTLPMNTEAFF | TGTGCCAGCAGCTTGGCACCGACACTGCCCATGAACACTGAAGCTTTCTTT
TRBD1 | TRBJ1-4 | TRBV7-9 | few | CASSLEQGAYEKLFF | TGTGCCAGCAGCTTAGAGCAGGGGGCGTATGAAAAACTGTTTTTT
- | TRBJ2-6 | TRBV5-1 | - | CASSLDDRGSGSGANVLTF | TGCGCCAGCAGCTTGGATGACAGGGGTAGCGGGTCTGGGGCCAACGTCCTGACTTTC
TRBD2 | TRBJ2-1 | TRBV28 | - | CASRLLAGGANEQFF | TGTGCCAGCAGACTGCTCGCGGGAGGGGCCAATGAGCAGTTCTTC
TRBD1 | TRBJ2-2 | TRBV5-1 | - | CASSGQGTTGELFF | TGCGCCAGCAGCGGACAGGGAACTACCGGGGAGCTGTTTTTT
- | TRBJ2-7 | TRBV4-3 | once | CASSQVPISEQYF | TGCGCCAGCAGCCAAGTCCCCATTTCCGAGCAGTACTTC
- | TRBJ2-7 | TRBV5-5 | - | CASSLTQGFGYEQYF | TGTGCCAGCAGCTTAACGCAGGGATTTGGCTACGAGCAGTACTTC
- | TRBJ2-7 | TRBV27 | - | CASTPQGLSYEQYF | TGTGCCAGCACCCCCCAGGGTCTGTCCTACGAGCAGTACTTC
- | TRBJ2-7 | TRBV5-1 | - | CASTKKQPEVDEQYF | TGCGCCAGCACCAAAAAGCAGCCTGAGGTGGACGAGCAGTACTTC
- | TRBJ1-1 | TRBV5-1 | - | CASSLQVTENTEAFF | TGCGCCAGCAGCTTGCAAGTCACAGAGAACACTGAAGCTTTCTTT
TRBD2 | TRBJ2-7 | TRBV7-9 | - | CASSPPGGSWEQYF | TGTGCCAGCAGCCCCCCCGGCGGGAGTTGGGAGCAGTACTTC
TRBD1 | TRBJ1-6 | TRBV4-1 | few | CASSQEEGDRVSPLHF | TGCGCCAGCAGCCAAGAGGAAGGAGACAGGGTTTCACCCCTCCACTTT